This T cell receptor (beta chain) is drawn from a study of blood T cell repertoires in COVID-19. Between the trimmed V and J ends, which lost 2 bases and 5 bases, there was a span of 7 bases. This CDR3 region has 13 residues. TCRdb keeps only in-frame clones here, not all; method: immunoSEQ multiplex PCR. The table records 100,000 to 120,000 clones, approximately 85% of them present only once. Sequenced: peripheral blood. This sequence joins TRBV12-3 or TRBV12-4 and TRBJ1-5, with a possible D match to TRBD1 (5 bases). The clonotype originates from a man aged 45-60 years with acute or convalescent COVID-19. The DNA for the CDR3 is TGTGCCAGCAGTTTATCGGGGGATCAGCCCCAGCATTTT. Amino acid sequence: CASSLSGDQPQHF.